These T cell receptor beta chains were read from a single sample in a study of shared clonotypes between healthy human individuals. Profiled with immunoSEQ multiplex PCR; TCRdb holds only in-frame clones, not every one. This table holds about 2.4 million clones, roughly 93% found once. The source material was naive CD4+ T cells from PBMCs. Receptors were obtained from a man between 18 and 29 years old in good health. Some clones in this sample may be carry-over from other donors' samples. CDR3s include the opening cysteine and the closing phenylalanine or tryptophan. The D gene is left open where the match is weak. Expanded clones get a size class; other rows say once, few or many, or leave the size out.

CDR3 protein: CAWTRTGFYIQYF
CDR3 DNA: TGTGCCTGGACTAGGACCGGTTTTTACATTCAGTACTTC
J gene: TRBJ2-4
D gene: NA
V gene: TRBV30
clone size: NA

CDR3 protein: CASSLGSEGRVYGYTF
CDR3 DNA: TGTGCCAGCAGCTTGGGGTCCGAGGGGAGAGTCTATGGCTACACCTTC
J gene: TRBJ1-2
D gene: NA
V gene: TRBV5-4
clone size: NA

CDR3 protein: CASSPYGGREDTQYF
CDR3 DNA: TGCGCCAGCAGCCCTTATGGCGGGAGAGAAGATACGCAGTATTTT
J gene: TRBJ2-3
D gene: TRBD2
V gene: TRBV5-1
clone size: NA

CDR3 protein: CASSQALLGELFF
CDR3 DNA: TGTGCCAGCTCACAGGCTCTACTCGGGGAGCTGTTTTTT
J gene: TRBJ2-2
D gene: NA
V gene: TRBV18
clone size: NA

CDR3 protein: CASSLSQGNEKLFF
CDR3 DNA: TGCGCCAGCAGCTTGTCCCAGGGAAACGAAAAACTGTTTTTT
J gene: TRBJ1-4
D gene: NA
V gene: TRBV5-1
clone size: NA

CDR3 protein: CASSEFAGSTGELFF
CDR3 DNA: TGCGCCAGCAGCGAATTTGCGGGCTCCACCGGGGAGCTGTTTTTT
J gene: TRBJ2-2
D gene: NA
V gene: TRBV5-1
clone size: NA

CDR3 protein: CSVAAGAVTDTQYF
CDR3 DNA: TGCAGCGTTGCGGCAGGCGCCGTCACAGATACGCAGTATTTT
J gene: TRBJ2-3
D gene: NA
V gene: TRBV29-1
clone size: NA

CDR3 protein: CASTPREERFTKYF
CDR3 DNA: TGTGCCAGCACACCCCGGGAGGAGAGGTTTACTAAGTACTTC
J gene: TRBJ2-7
D gene: TRBD2
V gene: TRBV28
clone size: NA

CDR3 protein: CASSQPGLADTGELFF
CDR3 DNA: TGTGCCAGCAGCCAACCGGGACTAGCTGACACCGGGGAGCTGTTTTTT
J gene: TRBJ2-2
D gene: TRBD2
V gene: TRBV7-9
clone size: once

CDR3 protein: CASSSPSGSRDEQYF
CDR3 DNA: TGTGCCAGCAGTTCGCCTAGCGGGAGCCGAGACGAGCAGTACTTC
J gene: TRBJ2-7
D gene: TRBD2
V gene: TRBV6-5
clone size: NA